What follows describes a single TCR beta chain. This sample stems from a study of blood T cell repertoires in COVID-19. Overall study context: The study drew acute and convalescent COVID-19 samples from the United States, Italy and Spain. T cells, B-cell-depleted T cells, or PBMCs provided the cDNA or gDNA that served as material.

Original methodology: By means of reference gene primer amplification, nucleated cell counts were estimated. TCRdb keeps only in-frame clones here, not all; method: immunoSEQ multiplex PCR. V and J calls and clone size are given by that table; D and trimming were obtained from the DNA. This repertoire shows approximately 230,000 clones, just over 85% found once; its top ten account for about 1.6%. V lost 4 bases and J lost 7, with 14 bases in between. CDR3 size: 15 residues. This study enrolled people aged about 18 to 100 from roughly 24 US geographic areas. What was sequenced was PBMCs or T cells enriched from blood (not recorded which). The clonotype was recovered from a man in his forties who had recovered from COVID-19. The chain links TRBV23-1 to TRBJ1-6, with TRBD1 as a possible D gene (5 bases). TRBV23-1 is an open reading frame whose function is uncertain. CDR3 nucleotides: TGCGCCAGCAGTCTCCGAGCGGGGGAAAATTCACCCCTCCACTTT. This gives the protein CASSLRAGENSPLHF.